This T cell receptor (beta chain) was sequenced in a study of OX40 agonist ivuxolimab in advanced cancers. For context, the study as a whole: Ivuxolimab was a fully human IgG2 agonistic monoclonal antibody targeting the costimulatory receptor OX40 (CD134). Intravenous ivuxolimab was administered to patients every 2 weeks at six dose levels: 0.01, 0.1, 0.3, 1.5, 3 and 10 mg/kg. Of the approximately 50 dose-escalation patients, hepatocellular carcinoma was present in roughly 19, melanoma in approximately 15, renal cell carcinoma in 9 and head and neck cancer in 9. The dose-escalation cohort was 82.7% male with a mean age of around 62 years, ranging from roughly 23 to 90. Patients were allowed to have had prior anti-PD-1, anti-PD-L1 or anti-CTLA-4 therapy, and about 40% of the dose-escalation patients had been treated with checkpoint inhibitors. Three dose-escalation patients achieved partial responses, one with hepatocellular carcinoma and two with cutaneous melanoma. The point of sequencing TCRbeta in the periphery was to test whether ivuxolimab changed TCR sequence diversity and drove clonal T-cell expansion. The paper reports the monotherapy dose-escalation portion (N of about 50 patients) of the phase I ivuxolimab trial. Results the study describes overall, beyond this receptor: Partial responders in the 0.1-3.0 mg/kg groups had among the lowest normalized peripheral clonal expansion, especially among CD8+ T cells. After ivuxolimab, expanded clones were on average more numerous among CD8+ T cells than among CD4+ T cells. Low levels of normalized T-cell clonal expansion were also shown by some nonresponding patients. The antigen specificity of the clonally expanded peripheral T cells was not determined. Clonal expansion of both CD4+ and CD8+ blood T cells was observed from baseline to week 6 at doses 0.1 to 3.0 mg/kg.

The trial excluded patients who had a history of autoimmune disease or who were on systemic immunosuppression. Peripheral blood for TCR sequencing was drawn from every dose cohort at baseline, at cycle 4 day 1 and at cycle 7 day 1. Samples were obtained from an open-label, multicenter, first-in-human phase I dose-escalation trial of ivuxolimab. Adults with locally advanced or metastatic head and neck squamous cell, hepatocellular, melanoma or renal cell carcinoma were enrolled in the trial. CD4+ and CD8+ T cells were sorted separately from peripheral blood before TCR sequencing. V is pared back by 6 bases and J by 0 bases, with 11 bases lying between the germline termini. CDR1 and CDR2 are drawn from the germline V gene: MNHEY, SVGAGI. The cysteine opens and the phenylalanine closes a CDR3 of 14 amino acids. CDR3 DNA only is kept here, 42 bases in frame from base 1. Turning to this clone: The antigen it recognizes is unknown. Per-nucleotide qualities are absent, and no much larger clonotype sits a single base away.

Genomic DNA was extracted from sorted cells for sequencing of the TCRbeta CDR3 region. The immunoSEQ Assay was used to sequence the TCRbeta CDR3 regions. TCRdb took over this immuneACCESS table, retaining in-frame rearrangements with V and J assigned. Such tables are incomplete; in checked studies, under half of the missing clones stem from an unresolved V gene, and the remainder is unexplained. Within this sample are about 75,000 clones, with roughly 84% of them counted one time only. Roughly 15% of the sample is held by the ten biggest clonotypes. Sample: CD4+ or CD8+ T cells sorted from blood, taken in a trial of the OX40 agonist ivuxolimab. This TCR was sampled from an adult with an advanced solid tumor such as melanoma, head and neck, liver or kidney cancer. Here the chain combines TRBV6-5 and TRBJ1-2; possibly the D gene is TRBD1, per 6 matching bases. The CDR3 is CASRRTAANYGYTF. The base sequence is TGTGCCAGCAGGAGGACAGCCGCTAACTATGGCTACACCTTC.